The 6 T cell receptor beta chains listed next were all sequenced from one sample in a study of T-cell memory formation after mild COVID-19. TCRdb reanalysed the 5' RACE reads using MiXCR and keeps one entry per CDR3 protein. The profile shows 400,000 or so distinct CDR3 sequences, 21% of them singletons. Sequences were obtained from PBMCs or a T cell subset sorted from them (not recorded which). The origin of the receptors is an adult woman who had mild COVID-19 (a few samples of this study predate the infection). Cell type and time point are not known.

In this sample, this clonotype turned up a few times. V is TRBV5-1 and J is TRBJ1-4; 9 bases line up with TRBD1. Per the germline V gene, CDR1 is SGHRS and CDR2 is YFSETQ. This CDR3 has 15 amino acids. The junction had 4 bases not matched to a gene; V was cut back by 0 bases and J by 7 bases. The CDR3 nucleotides are TGCGCCAGCAGCTTGGGGGACAGGGTGACTGAAAAACTGTTTTTT. Encoded protein: CASSLGDRVTEKLFF.

This clonotype was recorded a few times. The DNA is left out, because the CDR3 cannot be placed on it with certainty; the CDR3 is given as TCRdb lists it. The J gene is TRBJ2-3, the V gene TRBV15; the D call in the table, TRBD1, was not verified against the DNA. Germline V gene lookup returns CDR1 LNHNV and CDR2 YYDKDF (reference sequence). The CDR3 has 17 amino acids, counting both end residues. Here the CDR3 reads CATSRVGPGRGLDTQYF.

This clonotype has more than one count but fewer than ten. The chain links TRBV2 to TRBJ2-3, with a tentative D call TRBD2 (6 bases). The CDR3 extends over 14 amino acids. V was pared by 7 bases and J by 6 bases, with 17 bases between. Germline assignment: CDR1 SNHLY and CDR2 FYNNEI. CDR3 region: CASTILAIGDTQYF. DNA of the CDR3: TGTGCCAGCACCATCCTAGCGATCGGTGATACGCAGTATTTT.

The chain couples TRBV2 to TRBJ2-3, with TRBD2 identical over 14 bases. Germline V CDR1 and CDR2: SNHLY, FYNNEI. The CDR3 loop spans 17 amino acids. The junction had 5 bases not matched to a gene; V was cut back by 0 bases and J by 6 bases. The CDR3 DNA reads as TGTGCCAGCAGTGAAGCGGAGAGACTAGCGGGGGGGGATACGCAGTATTTT. Translating it yields CASSEAERLAGGDTQYF.

The chain recombines TRBV3-1 with TRBJ2-1; TRBD2 might be the D (5 bases). The CDR3 consists of 16 residues. The germline V and J ends were trimmed by 5 bases and 2 bases, with 16 bases remaining between them. Per the germline V gene, CDR1 is LGHDT and CDR2 is YNNKEL (reference sequence). The CDR3 DNA is TGTGCCAGCAGCTCCATGTACGGGCGGGCCTACAATGAGCAGTTCTTC. It specifies CASSSMYGRAYNEQFF.

This chain connects TRBV27 to TRBJ2-7, with 8 bases that match TRBD1. The CDR3 extends over 13 amino acids. Per the germline V gene, CDR1 is MNHEY and CDR2 is SMNVEV (reference sequence). With V trimmed by 5 bases and J by 6 bases, 6 bases remained unmatched. The CDR3 bases are TGTGCCAGCAGTCCAGGACAGGGACGCGAGCAGTACTTC. Translation gives CASSPGQGREQYF.